This T cell receptor beta chain is from a study of human T cells and chemical hapten exposure. TCRdb re-called the RACE reads with MiXCR, one entry per CDR3 protein. The sample carries 75,000 to 80,000 distinct CDR3 sequences, approximately 8.1% recorded once. This CDR3 has 13 residues. Trimming took 5 bases from V and 10 from J, leaving 12 bases between them. Looked up from germline, CDR1 is LGHNA and CDR2 is YSLEER. Time point here: healthy volunteer bleed at 6 weeks. It was from unfractionated whole blood that total RNA was extracted. This clonotype has just a few counts. This sequence was found in a female donor in good health. Some clones in this sample may be carry-over from other donors' samples. Sequencing was performed on whole blood. This chain joins TRBV4-3 and TRBJ1-6; no definite D call. The CDR3 DNA reads TGCGCCAGCAGCTCTCTTCCGATCTCACCCCTCCACTTT. Translating it yields CASSSLPISPLHF.